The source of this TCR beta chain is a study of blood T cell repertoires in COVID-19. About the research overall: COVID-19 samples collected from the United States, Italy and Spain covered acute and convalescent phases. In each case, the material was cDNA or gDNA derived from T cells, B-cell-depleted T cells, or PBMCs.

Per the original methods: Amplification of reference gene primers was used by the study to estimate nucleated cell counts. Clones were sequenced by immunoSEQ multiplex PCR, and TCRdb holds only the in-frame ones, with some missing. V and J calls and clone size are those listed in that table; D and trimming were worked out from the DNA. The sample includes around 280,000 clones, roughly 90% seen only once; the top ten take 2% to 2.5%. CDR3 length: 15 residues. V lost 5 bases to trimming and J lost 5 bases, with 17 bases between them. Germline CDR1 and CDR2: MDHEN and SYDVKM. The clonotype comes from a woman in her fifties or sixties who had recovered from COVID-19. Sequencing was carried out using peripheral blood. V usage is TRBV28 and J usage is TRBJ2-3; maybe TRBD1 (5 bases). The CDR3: CASSRRGFGLDTQYF. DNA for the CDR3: TGTGCCAGCAGTCGTAGGGGATTTGGGTTAGATACGCAGTATTTT.